This T cell receptor beta chain came from a study of shared clonotypes between healthy human individuals. General study points: Few donors limited the genetic and exposure-history diversity represented.

As for this clone: Its cognate antigen is unknown.

Deep-level assay runs were performed. The protocol was immunoSEQ multiplex PCR, while the TCRdb copy is restricted to in-frame clones and leaves out a portion. Counted here are some 2.1 million clones, 95% occurring once; the ten biggest clones make up 0.13%. This TCR was sampled from a man younger than 30 in good health. Sequencing was carried out using naive CD4+ T cells sorted from blood. Subset denoted: CD45RA+ positively selected.

CDR3 residues: CAWSTAGGLETQYF. In DNA, the CDR3 is TGTGCCTGGAGTACAGCGGGGGGGCTAGAGACCCAGTACTTC. This chain uses TRBV30 with TRBJ2-5, with 10 bases matching TRBD2. After removal of 2 bases from V and 4 bases from J, the junction contained 4 bases not matched to a gene. CDR3 length: 14 residues. Per the germline V gene, CDR1 is GTSNPN and CDR2 is SVGIG (reference sequence).